This T cell receptor (beta chain) was retrieved from a study of cytomegalovirus exposure and HLA in healthy donors. With 60 Vbeta and 13 Jbeta primers, the PCR was carried out. TCRdb's copy holds only in-frame clones and misses some; the assay was immunoSEQ multiplex PCR. This repertoire shows about 200,000 clones, over 80% found once; its top ten account for approximately 0.71%. The CDR3 runs to 19 residues. Sample: PBMCs. The source is a boy between 2 and 10 years old in good health and CMV-seronegative. This sequence joins TRBV21-1 and TRBJ1-1; TRBD1 is taken as the D call from the table, unchecked against the DNA. TRBV21-1 is described as a pseudogene. CDR3 sequence: CASSKGLVKQGLRNTEAFF. The CDR3 region has the DNA TGTGCCAGCAGCAAAGGGTTGGTGAAACAGGGCCTCCGGAACACTGAAGCTTTCTTT.